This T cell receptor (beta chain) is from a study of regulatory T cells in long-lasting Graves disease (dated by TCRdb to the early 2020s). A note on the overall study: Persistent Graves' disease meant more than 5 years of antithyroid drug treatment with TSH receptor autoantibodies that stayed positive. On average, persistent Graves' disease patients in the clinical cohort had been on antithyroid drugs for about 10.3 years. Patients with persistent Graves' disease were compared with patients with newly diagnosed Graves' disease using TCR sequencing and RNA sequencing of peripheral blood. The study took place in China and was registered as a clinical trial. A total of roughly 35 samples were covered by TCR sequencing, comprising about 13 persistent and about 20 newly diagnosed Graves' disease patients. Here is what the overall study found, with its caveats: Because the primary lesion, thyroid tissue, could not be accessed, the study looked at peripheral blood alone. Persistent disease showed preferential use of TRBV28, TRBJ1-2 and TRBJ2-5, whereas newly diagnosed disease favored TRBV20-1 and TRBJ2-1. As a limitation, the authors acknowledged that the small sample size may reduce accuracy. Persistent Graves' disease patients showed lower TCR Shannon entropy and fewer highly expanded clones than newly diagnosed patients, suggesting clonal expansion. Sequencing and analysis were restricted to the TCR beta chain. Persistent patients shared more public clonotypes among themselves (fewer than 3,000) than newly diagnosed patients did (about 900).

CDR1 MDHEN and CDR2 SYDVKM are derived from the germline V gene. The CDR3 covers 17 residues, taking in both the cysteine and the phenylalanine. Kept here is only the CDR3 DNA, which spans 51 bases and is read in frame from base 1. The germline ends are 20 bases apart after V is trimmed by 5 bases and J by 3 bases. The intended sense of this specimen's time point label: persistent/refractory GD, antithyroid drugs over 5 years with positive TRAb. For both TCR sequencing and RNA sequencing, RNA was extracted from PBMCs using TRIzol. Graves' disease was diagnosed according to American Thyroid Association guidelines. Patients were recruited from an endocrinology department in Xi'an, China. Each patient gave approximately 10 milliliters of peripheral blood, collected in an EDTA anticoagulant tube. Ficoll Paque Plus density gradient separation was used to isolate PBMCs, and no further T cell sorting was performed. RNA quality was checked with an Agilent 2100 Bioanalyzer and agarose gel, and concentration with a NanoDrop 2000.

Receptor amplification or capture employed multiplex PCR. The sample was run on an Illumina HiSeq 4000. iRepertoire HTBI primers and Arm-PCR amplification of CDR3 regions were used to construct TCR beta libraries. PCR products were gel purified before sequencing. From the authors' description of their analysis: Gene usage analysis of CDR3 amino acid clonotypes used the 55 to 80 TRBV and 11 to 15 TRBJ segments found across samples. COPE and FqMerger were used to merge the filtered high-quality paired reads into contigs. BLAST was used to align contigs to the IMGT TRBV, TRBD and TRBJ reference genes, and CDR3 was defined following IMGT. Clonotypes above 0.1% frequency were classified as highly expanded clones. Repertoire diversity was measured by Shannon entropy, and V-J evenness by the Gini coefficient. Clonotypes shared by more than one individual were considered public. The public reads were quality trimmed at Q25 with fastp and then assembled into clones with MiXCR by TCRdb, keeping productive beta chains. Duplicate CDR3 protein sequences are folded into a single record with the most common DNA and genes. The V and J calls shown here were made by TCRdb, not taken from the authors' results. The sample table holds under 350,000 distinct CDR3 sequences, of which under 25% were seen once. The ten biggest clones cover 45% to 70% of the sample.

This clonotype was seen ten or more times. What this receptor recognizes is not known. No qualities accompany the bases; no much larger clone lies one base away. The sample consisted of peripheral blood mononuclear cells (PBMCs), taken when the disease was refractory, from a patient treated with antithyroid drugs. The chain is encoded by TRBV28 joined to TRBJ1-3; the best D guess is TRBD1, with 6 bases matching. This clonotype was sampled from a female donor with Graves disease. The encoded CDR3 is CASSAPRGRDLGNTIYF. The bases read TGTGCCAGCAGTGCCCCCAGGGGAAGAGATCTTGGAAACACCATATATTTT.